This T cell receptor (beta chain) stems from a study of blood T cell repertoires in COVID-19. Looking at the study overall: T cells, B-cell-depleted T cells, or PBMCs supplied cDNA or gDNA.

TCRdb keeps only in-frame clones here, not all; method: immunoSEQ multiplex PCR. The sample includes 150,000 to 200,000 clones, roughly 77% of them seen just once. Clinical histories supplied by participants themselves formed the basis of cohort assignment. Per the germline V gene, CDR1 is SGHNT and CDR2 is YYREEE (reference sequence). The CDR3 has 14 residues. V lost 3 bases to trimming and J lost 2 bases, with 9 bases between them. This clonotype was obtained from a woman between 50 and 59 years old with acute COVID-19. The sequenced sample was PBMCs or T cells enriched from blood (not recorded which). The chain recombines TRBV5-4 with TRBJ2-1, with D perhaps TRBD1 (6 bases). The CDR3 nucleotides read TGTGCCAGCAGCTCCCCAGGGGCCTACAATGAGCAGTTCTTC. It is translated as CASSSPGAYNEQFF.